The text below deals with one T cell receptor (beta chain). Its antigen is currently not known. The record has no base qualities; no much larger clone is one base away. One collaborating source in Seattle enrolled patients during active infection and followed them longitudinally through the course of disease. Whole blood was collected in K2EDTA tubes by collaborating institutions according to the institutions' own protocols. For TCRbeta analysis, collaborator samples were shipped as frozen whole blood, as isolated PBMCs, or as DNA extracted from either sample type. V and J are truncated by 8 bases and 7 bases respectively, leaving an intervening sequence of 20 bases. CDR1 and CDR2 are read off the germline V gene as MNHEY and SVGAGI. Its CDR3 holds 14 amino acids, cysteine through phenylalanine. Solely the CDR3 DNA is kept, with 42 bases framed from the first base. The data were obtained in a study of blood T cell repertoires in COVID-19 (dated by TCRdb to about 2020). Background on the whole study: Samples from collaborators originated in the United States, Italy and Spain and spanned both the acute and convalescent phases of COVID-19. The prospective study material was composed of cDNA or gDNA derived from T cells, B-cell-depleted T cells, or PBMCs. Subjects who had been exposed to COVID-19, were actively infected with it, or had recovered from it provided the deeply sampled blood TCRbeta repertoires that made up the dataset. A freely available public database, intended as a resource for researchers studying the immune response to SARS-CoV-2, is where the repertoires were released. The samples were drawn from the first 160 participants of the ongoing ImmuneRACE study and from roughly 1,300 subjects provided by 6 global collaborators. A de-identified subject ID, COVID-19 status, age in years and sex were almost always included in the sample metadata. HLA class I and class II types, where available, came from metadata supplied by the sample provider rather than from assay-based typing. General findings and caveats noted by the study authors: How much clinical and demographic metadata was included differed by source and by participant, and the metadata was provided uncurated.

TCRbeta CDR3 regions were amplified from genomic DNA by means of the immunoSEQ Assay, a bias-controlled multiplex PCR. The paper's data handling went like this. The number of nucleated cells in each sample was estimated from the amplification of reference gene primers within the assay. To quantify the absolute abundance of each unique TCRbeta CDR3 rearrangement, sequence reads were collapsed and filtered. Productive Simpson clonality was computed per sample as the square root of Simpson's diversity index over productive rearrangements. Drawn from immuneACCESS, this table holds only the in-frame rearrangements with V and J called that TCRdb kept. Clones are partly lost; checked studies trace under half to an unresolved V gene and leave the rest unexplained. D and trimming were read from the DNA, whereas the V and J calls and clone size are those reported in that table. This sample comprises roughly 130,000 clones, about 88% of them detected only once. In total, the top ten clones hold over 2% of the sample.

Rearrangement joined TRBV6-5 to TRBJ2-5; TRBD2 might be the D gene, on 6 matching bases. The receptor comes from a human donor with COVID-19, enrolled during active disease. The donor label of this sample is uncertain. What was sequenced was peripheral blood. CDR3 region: CASSVLGGVGTQYF. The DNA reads TGTGCCAGCTCCGTATTGGGGGGAGTGGGGACCCAGTACTTC.